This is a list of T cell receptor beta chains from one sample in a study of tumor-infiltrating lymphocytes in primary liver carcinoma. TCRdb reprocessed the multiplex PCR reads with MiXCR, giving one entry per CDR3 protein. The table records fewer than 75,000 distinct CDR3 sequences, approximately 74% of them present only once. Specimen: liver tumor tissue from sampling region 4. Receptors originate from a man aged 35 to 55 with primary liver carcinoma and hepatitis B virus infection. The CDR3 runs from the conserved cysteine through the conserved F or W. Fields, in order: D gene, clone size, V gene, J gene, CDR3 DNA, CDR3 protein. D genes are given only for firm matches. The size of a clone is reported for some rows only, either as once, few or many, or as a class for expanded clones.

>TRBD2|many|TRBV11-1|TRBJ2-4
TGTGCCAGCAGCTTTTCCGAGACTAGCGGGACCAAAAACATTCAGTACTTC
CASSFSETSGTKNIQYF
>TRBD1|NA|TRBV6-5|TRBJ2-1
TGTGCCAGCGGTACCCCGACAGGGATATTGACCAATGAGCAGTTCTTC
CASGTPTGILTNEQFF
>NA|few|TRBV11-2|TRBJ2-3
TGTGCCAGCAGCAGAAGAAGTAGAGGGAACACAGATACGCAGTACTTT
CASSRRSRGNTDTQYF
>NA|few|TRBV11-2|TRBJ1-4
TGTGCCAGCAGCCCGAAGCGTCAAAGGACGTCCGCAACTAATGAAAAACTGTTTTTT
CASSPKRQRTSATNEKLFF
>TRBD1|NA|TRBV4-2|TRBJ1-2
TGTGCCAACAGCCAAGAGGAAGGGGGCGGATCTGGCTACACTTTC
CANSQEEGGGSGYTF
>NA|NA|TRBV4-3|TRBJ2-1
TGCGCCAGCAGCCGAGATAGGAGCGGGTTTCACAACGAGCAGTTCTTC
CASSRDRSGFHNEQFF
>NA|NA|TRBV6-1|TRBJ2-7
TGTGCCACCGAGACAAGTGGCCACTACGAGCAGTACTTC
CATETSGHYEQYF
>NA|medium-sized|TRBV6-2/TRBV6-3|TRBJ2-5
TGTGCCAGCAGTTACTCGAGGGTACCCGGGGAGACCCAGTACTTC
CASSYSRVPGETQYF
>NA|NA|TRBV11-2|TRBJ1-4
TGTGCCAACAGCTTAGACGGGTTCGCTTATGAAAAACTGTTATTT
CANSLDGFAYEKLLF
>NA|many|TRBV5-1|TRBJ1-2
TGCGCCAGCAGCTTGGGGCAATTACGTGGCTACACCTTC
CASSLGQLRGYTF
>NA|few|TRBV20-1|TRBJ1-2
TGCAGTGCTAGAAGGACATCCGGCTACACCTTC
CSARRTSGYTF
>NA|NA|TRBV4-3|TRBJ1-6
TGCGCCAGCAGGTCCTGGGACATGGGAAGGAATTCACCCCTGCACTTT
CASRSWDMGRNSPLHF
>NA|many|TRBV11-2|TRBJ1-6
TGTGCCAGCAGCTTAGAAACAGGAGGCAATTCACCCCTCCACTTT
CASSLETGGNSPLHF
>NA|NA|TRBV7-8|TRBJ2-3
TGTGCCAGCATCTTAGCCCAAACGGGATGGCCACATGATACGCAGTATTTT
CASILAQTGWPHDTQYF
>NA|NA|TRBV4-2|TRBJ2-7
TGTCCTAGTAGCCAAGATAGGCTAGTAAGTACCGAGCAGTACTTC
CPSSQDRLVSTEQYF
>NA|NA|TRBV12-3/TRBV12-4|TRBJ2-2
TGTGCCAGCAGTTTTGGAGCCGACACCGGGGAGCTGTTTTTT
CASSFGADTGELFF